One and the same sample provided the 18 T cell receptor beta chains below, sequenced in a study of T cell responses to AZD1222 COVID-19 vaccine. Profiled with immunoSEQ multiplex PCR; TCRdb holds only in-frame clones, not every one. Here the sample spans about 120,000 clones, 70% to 90% being singletons. Sequenced material: peripheral blood, taken on day 0 of AZD1222 vaccination. Receptor source: an adult in good health.

This clone has only one observation. The chain employs TRBV19 and TRBJ2-5, with D hard to call. CDR1 and CDR2 (germline): LNHDA, SQIVND (reference sequence). The CDR3 has 13 residues. Trimming stripped 6 bases from V and 3 bases from J, with 11 bases between. CDR3 in amino acids: CASRRVWEETQYF. The CDR3 DNA sequence: TGTGCCAGTAGAAGGGTTTGGGAAGAGACCCAGTACTTC.

The chain couples TRBV24-1 to TRBJ2-2; unclear D gene. The CDR3 is 13 residues long. Germline V gives CDR1 KGHDR, CDR2 SFDVKD. The V end lost 9 bases, the J end lost 5 bases, and 12 bases lay between the germline ends. CDR3 in amino acids: CATRLSGTGELFF. The CDR3 DNA sequence: TGTGCCACCCGTTTAAGTGGGACCGGGGAGCTGTTTTTT.

This chain links TRBV6-5 with TRBJ1-6, with D maybe TRBD1 (6 bases). V lost 6 bases, J lost 6 bases, and 12 bases lay in between. The germline CDR1 and CDR2 sequences are MNHEY and SVGAGI. The CDR3 extends over 14 amino acids. The CDR3 DNA reads as TGTGCCAGCAGCCAGACAGGAGGTAATTCACCCCTCCACTTT. As protein: CASSQTGGNSPLHF.

The CDR3 sequence is CASSTTSGGTDTQYF. In nucleotides, the CDR3 is TGTGCCAGCAGCACGACTAGCGGGGGAACAGATACGCAGTATTTT. V and J are TRBV7-3 and TRBJ2-3; TRBD2 matches at 12 bases. The CDR3 contains 15 residues. The germline V gene has CDR1 SGHTA and CDR2 FQGTGA. Trimming at V came to 5 bases and at J to 3 bases, leaving 3 bases not matched to a gene.

The V gene is TRBV27, the J gene TRBJ2-1; 10 nucleotides align to TRBD1. Trimming at V came to 6 bases and at J to 7 bases, leaving 6 bases not matched to a gene. The CDR3 has 14 amino acids. Germline CDR1 MNHEY, CDR2 SMNVEV (reference sequence). CDR3 in amino acids: CASSRDRGLNEQFF. The DNA for the CDR3 is TGTGCCAGCAGCCGCGACAGGGGGCTTAATGAGCAGTTCTTC.

The V gene is TRBV7-2, the J gene TRBJ1-2; TRBD1 aligns across 7 bases. J was trimmed by 7 bases and V by 5 bases; bases with no gene match: 7. This CDR3 has 13 residues. Germline-derived CDR1 and CDR2 are SGHTA and FQGNSA. CDR3 bases: TGTGCCAGCAGCCCCCGGGACAGACTTGGCTACACCTTC. It specifies CASSPRDRLGYTF.

V is TRBV27 and J is TRBJ1-1, with D hard to call. The CDR3 is 11 amino acids. Trimming pared 0 bases from V and 8 bases from J, leaving 4 bases between. Per germline, CDR1 MNHEY and CDR2 SMNVEV (reference sequence). CDR3 DNA sequence: TGTGCCAGCAGTTTATCGGGGGAAGCTTTCTTT. Protein: CASSLSGEAFF.

A remark on this clone: Other DNA sequences in the sample encode the same CDR3. The rearrangement uses TRBV6-5 and TRBJ1-1, with 10 bases that match TRBD1. CDR3 length equals 14 residues. Germline CDR1 and CDR2: MNHEY and SVGAGI. J lost 5 bases, V lost 6 bases, and 6 bases had no gene match. The CDR3 DNA follows: TGTGCCAGCAGATCCGGACAGGGGGGGACTGAAGCTTTCTTT. It is translated as CASRSGQGGTEAFF.

The J gene is TRBJ1-6, the V gene TRBV11-3; D may be TRBD1 (5 bases). V lost 1 base, J lost 7 bases, and 11 bases lay in between. Germline CDR1 is SGHNT and CDR2 is YENEEA. CDR3 length: 15 amino acids. The CDR3 loop reads CASSLAGGRNSPLHF. CDR3 sequence (DNA): TGTGCCAGCAGCTTAGCTGGGGGTAGGAATTCACCCCTCCACTTT.

The chain carries TRBV28 and TRBJ2-1, with TRBD2 matching 11 bases. Germline V gives CDR1 MDHEN, CDR2 SYDVKM. With V trimmed by 4 bases and J by 2 bases, 1 base remained unmatched. The CDR3 length is 15 residues. CDR3 loop: CASSSTSGAYNEQFF. In nucleotides, the CDR3 is TGTGCCAGCAGTTCGACTAGCGGGGCCTACAATGAGCAGTTCTTC.

The gene calls are TRBV11-2 and TRBJ1-2; no clear D gene. The ends were cut back, 5 bases at V and 4 bases at J, with 20 bases in the middle. This CDR3 is built from 16 residues. Per germline, CDR1 SGHAT and CDR2 FQNNGV. CDR3 protein: CASSQAKTTRGYGYTF. The CDR3 DNA follows: TGTGCCAGCAGCCAAGCAAAGACGACCCGAGGCTATGGCTACACCTTC.

The CDR3 DNA follows: TGTGCCAGCAGCTTGGGGGGATCAGGGCCCGATACGCAGTATTTT. As protein: CASSLGGSGPDTQYF. The chain uses TRBV5-5 and TRBJ2-3; D is perhaps TRBD1 (5 bases). Trimming stripped 0 bases from V and 6 bases from J, with 14 bases between. Germline V gene data show CDR1 as SGHKS and CDR2 as YYEKEE (reference sequence). This CDR3 has 15 residues.

This chain links TRBV6-6 with TRBJ2-7; 7 nucleotides agree with TRBD1. Unmatched junction bases numbered 4, after V lost 5 bases and J lost 0 bases. The CDR3 extends over 14 amino acids. Germline CDR1 MNHNY, CDR2 SVGAGI (reference sequence). CDR3 amino acids: CASSSRDSSYEQYF. The CDR3 nucleotides are TGTGCCAGCAGTAGCCGGGACAGCTCCTACGAGCAGTACTTC.

CDR3 loop: CSVEDEALNTGELFF. For the CDR3, the DNA is TGCAGCGTTGAAGATGAGGCACTGAACACCGGGGAGCTGTTTTTT. The chain uses TRBV29-1 and TRBJ2-2, with unresolved D. Germline CDR1 and CDR2: SQVTM and ANQGSEA. V was shortened by 0 bases and J by 1 base, with 9 bases between the two germline ends. CDR3 size: 15 residues.

This chain links TRBV4-3 with TRBJ2-1; 8 nucleotides line up with TRBD2. The CDR3 extends over 13 amino acids. The V and J ends lost 10 bases and 9 bases, in that order; junction bases with no gene match: 11. Looked up from germline, CDR1 is LGHNA and CDR2 is YSLEER. CDR3: CATSRTRGGEQFF. The CDR3 coding sequence is TGCGCCACCTCTCGGACCCGGGGGGGTGAGCAGTTCTTC.

DNA for the CDR3: TGTGCCAGCAGTTTGGGGGGGAATTCACCCCTCCACTTT. Its translation is CASSLGGNSPLHF. The chain recombines TRBV12-3 or TRBV12-4 with TRBJ1-6; weak D call: TRBD1 (5 bases). The CDR3 runs to 13 residues. V lost 3 bases and J lost 7, with 7 bases in between.

CDR3 DNA: TGTGCCAGCAGTTCCGTAACAAATCAGGGGGCGCAGACTGAAGCTTTCTTT. It codes for CASSSVTNQGAQTEAFF. This sequence joins TRBV28 and TRBJ1-1; TRBD1 matches 8 bases. Unmatched junction bases numbered 15, after V lost 4 bases and J lost 5 bases. Germline assignment: CDR1 MDHEN and CDR2 SYDVKM. The CDR3 covers 17 residues.

Here the CDR3 DNA reads TGTGCCAGCAGTCTGAAGACTGGTACTGGGGCCAACGTCCTGACTTTC. It encodes CASSLKTGTGANVLTF. The chain carries TRBV7-3 and TRBJ2-6; D call uncertain. Germline loops: CDR1 SGHTA, CDR2 FQGTGA. There are 16 residues in the CDR3. With 6 bases removed from V and 2 bases from J, the gap between germline ends came to 14 bases.